These 10 T cell receptor beta chains came from one sample sequenced in a study of T cell changes during pregnancy in multiple sclerosis. The method was immunoSEQ multiplex PCR; TCRdb's version includes in-frame clones alone and lacks a portion of them. The table shows under 65,000 clones, with about 93% occurring only once. The starting material was CD8+ T cells from peripheral blood mononuclear cells, obtained in the third trimester of pregnancy. The receptors stem from a female donor with multiple sclerosis, enrolled in a pregnancy study.

J is TRBJ1-2 and V is TRBV27; D possibly corresponds to TRBD1 (5 bases). Germline loops: CDR1 MNHEY, CDR2 SMNVEV (reference sequence). V was clipped by 6 bases and J by 8 bases, with 19 bases between them. This CDR3 contains 14 residues. The CDR3 coding sequence is TGTGCCAGCAGATTTTCCGGGCCTAACAGGGGCTACACCTTC. It encodes CASRFSGPNRGYTF.

V usage is TRBV7-9 and J usage is TRBJ2-4; 7 bases agree with TRBD1. V was clipped by 5 bases and J by 3 bases; unmatched bases: 7. The CDR3 sequence is 15 residues long. Germline V gives CDR1 SEHNR, CDR2 FQNEAQ (reference sequence). CDR3 nucleotide sequence: TGTGCCAGCAGCGCTTCGGGACAGCTCAAAAACATTCAGTACTTC. This translates into CASSASGQLKNIQYF.

V and J are TRBV10-3 and TRBJ2-1, with no clear D. Germline CDR1 and CDR2: ENHRY and SYGVKD. This CDR3 comprises 12 residues. V lost 0 bases and J lost 5, with 2 bases in between. CDR3 bases: TGTGCCATCAGTGAGTCTAACAATGAGCAGTTCTTC. It translates to CAISESNNEQFF.

The J gene is TRBJ2-7, the V gene TRBV5-6, with D possibly TRBD1 on 7 matching bases. Per the germline V gene, CDR1 is SGHDT and CDR2 is YYEEEE. The germline V and J ends were trimmed by 4 bases and 2 bases, with 16 bases remaining between them. CDR3 length: 15 residues. The CDR3 loop reads CASSGGGVKAYEQYF. DNA for the CDR3: TGTGCCAGCAGCGGAGGGGGCGTCAAAGCCTACGAGCAGTACTTC.

V usage is TRBV30 and J usage is TRBJ2-7; TRBD1 is a possible D gene (6 bases). Germline lookup yields CDR1 GTSNPN and CDR2 SVGIG (reference sequence). The CDR3 is 12 residues long. The V gene lost 2 bases and the J gene lost 2 bases, with 7 bases spanning the gap. CDR3 sequence reads: CAWSSGAYEQYF. The CDR3 coding sequence is TGTGCCTGGAGTTCAGGGGCCTACGAGCAGTACTTC.

The chain joins TRBV6-5 to TRBJ2-7; TRBD2 might be the D (5 bases). Germline lookup yields CDR1 MNHEY and CDR2 SVGAGI. The CDR3 runs 13 residues. V lost 6 bases to trimming and J lost 2 bases, with 11 bases between them. This CDR3 reads CASRPGKAYEQYF. Here the CDR3 DNA reads TGTGCCAGCAGGCCCGGGAAAGCCTACGAGCAGTACTTC.

This clone came up once. V gene TRBV9 combines with J gene TRBJ2-5, with D possibly TRBD1 on 6 matching bases. The J call may be mistaken, given a closer DNA end match to TRBJ2-7. The germline V gene has CDR1 SGDLS and CDR2 YYNGEE. This CDR3 is built from 14 residues. CDR3 protein: CASSATGKAYEQYF. CDR3 nucleotide sequence: TGTGCCAGCAGCGCTACAGGGAAGGCCTACGAGCAGTACTTC.

This clone was observed once. The V gene is TRBV25-1, the J gene TRBJ2-1; a possible D gene is TRBD2 (7 bases). There are 14 residues in the CDR3. Germline loops: CDR1 MGHDK, CDR2 SYGVNS. V dropped 7 bases and J dropped 6 bases, with 16 bases sitting between them. CDR3 DNA sequence: TGTGCCAGCAAGGGGGGAGGGGGTCGCAATGAGCAGTTCTTC. Protein product: CASKGGGGRNEQFF.

The chain carries TRBV6-4 and TRBJ2-5; 8 bases map to TRBD1. CDR1 MRHNA and CDR2 SNTAGT come from the germline V gene. The V segment lost 0 bases and the J segment 4 bases; nucleotides outside the gene matches: 4. The CDR3 has 15 residues. CDR3 region: CASSDSSGGGETQYF. In DNA, the CDR3 is TGTGCCAGCAGTGACTCTTCAGGGGGCGGAGAGACCCAGTACTTC.

The gene calls are TRBV27 and TRBJ2-1; 8 bases are shared with TRBD2. The germline gives CDR1 MNHEY, CDR2 SMNVEV (reference sequence). The junction had 7 bases not matched to a gene; V was cut back by 5 bases and J by 4 bases. This CDR3 contains 15 residues. The CDR3 sequence: CASSPVAGNYNEQFF. CDR3 nucleotide sequence: TGTGCCAGCAGTCCAGTAGCGGGGAATTACAATGAGCAGTTCTTC.